This T cell receptor (beta chain) was sequenced for a study of T cell clonality in common variable immunodeficiency. General study results and limits: Links between repertoire features and CVID complications were heterogeneity-limited. In common variable immunodeficiency, TCR beta chains reportedly carried fewer deletions and N-nucleotide insertions.

Sequencing input was equivalent genomic DNA from CVID and controls. Assay: immunoSEQ multiplex PCR; the TCRdb copy retains only in-frame clones and omits some. The sample yields 50,000 to 60,000 clones, without any singletons. This clone was found many times. Its matching antigen is unknown. The CDR3 end lies 3 residues beyond the end of the read and is filled in from the germline J gene. Germline V gives CDR1 LGHNA, CDR2 YNFKEQ. The CDR3 sequence is 21 residues long. V and J are TRBV4-2 and TRBJ2-3; TRBD2 agrees at 16 bases. This receptor was obtained from a person between 18 and 75 years old in good health. The sample was peripheral blood mononuclear cells. CDR3 protein: CASSQAGTSGRGGGRWETQYF. The covered CDR3 bases are TGTGCCAGCAGCCAGGCAGGGACTAGCGGGAGGGGTGGGGGCAGGTGGGAGACG.